Below are 10 T cell receptor beta chains sequenced from a single sample in a study of T cells after somatic rescue of genetic block (dated by TCRdb to between 2020 and 2021). Libraries came from the immunoSEQ multiplex PCR assay. The table was pulled from immuneACCESS by TCRdb, which kept in-frame rearrangements only. Such tables lose some clones; where checked, under half of the loss comes from unresolved V genes, and the rest has no known cause. The sample table holds roughly 120,000 clones, of which just over 90% were seen once. The ten biggest clones cover 1.4% of the sample. Specimen: peripheral blood mononuclear cells (PBMCs). These receptors originate from a young woman.

V and J are TRBV11-2 and TRBJ2-6; D is perhaps TRBD2 (5 bases). CDR3 length: 15 amino acids. The V and J ends lost 3 bases and 2 bases respectively, with 8 bases between them. Germline V gene sequence: CDR1 SGHAT, CDR2 FQNNGV. The chain's CDR3 is CASSLPGAGANVLTF. The CDR3 DNA reads as TGTGCCAGCAGCTTGCCCGGGGCTGGGGCCAACGTCCTGACTTTC.

CDR3 sequence (DNA): TGCGCCAGCAGCTTGGGACAGGCCAACAATGAGCAGTTCTTC. Translation gives CASSLGQANNEQFF. V is TRBV5-1 and J is TRBJ2-1, with a weak D call TRBD1 (6 bases). This CDR3 comprises 14 residues. Germline V gene data show CDR1 as SGHRS and CDR2 as YFSETQ. The V end was cut by 0 bases, the J end by 5 bases, with 9 bases between.

V and J are TRBV9 and TRBJ1-3; D ambiguous. Germline V gene lookup returns CDR1 SGDLS and CDR2 YYNGEE. The CDR3 contains 13 residues. Trimming stripped 0 bases from V and 10 bases from J, with 11 bases between. The CDR3 nucleotides are TGTGCCAGCAGCGTAGCTAGTGCAGGTACCATATATTTT. Protein: CASSVASAGTIYF. The complete variable domain, with remaining parts taken from reference TRBV9 and TRBJ1-3, reads DSGVTQTPKHLITATGQRVTLRCSPRSGDLSVYWYQQSLDQGLQFLIQYYNGEERAKGNILERFSAQQFPDLHSELNLSSLELGDSALYFCASSVASAGTIYFGEGSWLTVV.

V usage is TRBV9 and J usage is TRBJ2-7; the D is unclear. This CDR3 has 13 amino acids. V was clipped by 4 bases and J by 4 bases, with 12 bases between them. Per the germline V gene, CDR1 is SGDLS and CDR2 is YYNGEE. CDR3 loop: CASSYGEKYEQYF. CDR3 bases: TGTGCCAGCAGCTATGGCGAGAAGTACGAGCAGTACTTC.

This clone has only one observation. This rearrangement joins TRBV4-2 to TRBJ1-1; no clear D gene. V lost 0 bases, J lost 5 bases, and 7 bases lay in between. Germline V gene lookup returns CDR1 LGHNA and CDR2 YNFKEQ. This CDR3 has 13 residues. DNA of the CDR3: TGTGCCAGCAGCCAAGAAGGGTTTACTGAAGCTTTCTTT. Amino acid sequence: CASSQEGFTEAFF.

The chain is built from TRBV30 and TRBJ2-3, with TRBD2 matching 11 bases. Trimming took 3 bases from V and 2 from J; bases not matched to a gene: 4. CDR3 size: 15 residues. CDR1 and CDR2 from the germline V gene are GTSNPN and SVGIG (reference sequence). DNA of the CDR3: TGTGCCTGGAGCGTAGCGGGGGGGCACACAGATACGCAGTATTTT. The encoded protein is CAWSVAGGHTDTQYF.

The rearrangement links TRBV11-2 to TRBJ2-7; TRBD2 is a possible D gene (5 bases). V lost 4 bases and J lost 0, with 13 bases in between. The CDR3 has 15 residues. In germline, CDR1 is SGHAT, CDR2 FQNNGV. Here the CDR3 reads CASSSRGSVSYEQYF. The CDR3 DNA follows: TGTGCCAGCAGCTCTCGGGGTAGCGTCTCCTACGAGCAGTACTTC.

This chain uses TRBV7-6 with TRBJ2-2, with TRBD2 as a possible D gene (6 bases). Trimming removed 1 base from V and 8 bases from J, with 11 bases in between. The CDR3 has 14 amino acids. Germline V gives CDR1 SGHVS, CDR2 FNYEAQ. CDR3 nucleotides: TGTGCCAGCAGCTTAGATGTTCTAGCGGGGGAGCTGTTTTTT. Amino acid sequence: CASSLDVLAGELFF.

CDR3 amino acids: CASSPETQYF. The CDR3 DNA reads TGTGCCAGCAGCCCAGAGACCCAGTACTTC. V is TRBV7-9 and J is TRBJ2-5; no clear D gene. CDR1 is SEHNR, CDR2 FQNEAQ, per germline (reference sequence). Trimming left V 5 bases short and J 4 bases short, with 2 bases between. The CDR3 extends over 10 amino acids.

The chain carries TRBV28 and TRBJ1-1; D gene unclear. The CDR3 totals 13 residues. The V end was cut by 6 bases, the J end by 3 bases, with 11 bases between. Germline CDR1 and CDR2: MDHEN and SYDVKM. Here the CDR3 DNA reads TGTGCCAGCAGCATCCCGGCCGACACTGAAGCTTTCTTT. It codes for CASSIPADTEAFF. Filled out from reference TRBV28 and TRBJ1-1, the complete variable domain reads DVKVTQSSRYLVKRTGEKVFLECVQDMDHENMFWYRQDPGLGLRLIYFSYDVKMKEKGDIPEGYSVSREKKERFSLILESASTNQTSMYLCASSIPADTEAFFGQGTRLTVV.